A single sample gave rise to the 31 T cell receptor beta chains below, sequenced in a study of beta chain features in type 1 diabetes. Study-wide findings and caveats: Shorter TCRB CDR3s, moderately but significantly so, marked every one of the four CD4+ subsets in Type 1 diabetes patients.

Reverse transcribing all isolated RNA meant expressed TCRB transcripts were sequenced. Sequenced by immunoSEQ multiplex PCR; TCRdb stores in-frame clones only, minus some. This table holds around 310,000 clones, roughly 14% found once. For these receptors, no antigen is known. The sequenced sample consisted of naive CD4+ T cells from blood. The receptors were sampled from a young woman with type 1 diabetes.

This clone was counted a few times. The same CDR3 is also encoded by other DNA sequences in this sample. The V call is TRBV2, the J call TRBJ2-1, with 15 bases identical to TRBD2. The CDR3 runs to 15 residues. The V and J ends lost 6 bases and 4 bases, in that order; junction bases with no gene match: 1. Germline V gives CDR1 SNHLY, CDR2 FYNNEI. In DNA, the CDR3 is TGTGCCAGCAGGGGGACTAGCGGGGGGTACAATGAGCAGTTCTTC. It yields the protein CASRGTSGGYNEQFF.

This clone has just a few counts. The chain uses TRBV9 and TRBJ2-1; D call uncertain. The CDR3 consists of 15 residues. Germline loops: CDR1 SGDLS, CDR2 YYNGEE. V was cut by 3 bases and J by 0 bases, with 10 bases left in between. In DNA form, the CDR3 reads TGTGCCAGCAGCGCCGACTTGAGCTCCTACAATGAGCAGTTCTTC. Translation gives CASSADLSSYNEQFF.

This clone was observed a handful of times. The chain employs TRBV5-4 and TRBJ1-2; D is ambiguous. V was shortened by 0 bases and J by 3 bases, with 15 bases between the two germline ends. The CDR3 length is 16 residues. Germline CDR1 and CDR2: SGHNT and YYREEE (reference sequence). Written as DNA, the CDR3 is TGTGCCAGCAGCTTGGAGACGTGGTCAGCGGACTATGGCTACACCTTC. As protein: CASSLETWSADYGYTF.

The CDR3 loop reads CASAGQSPYEQYF. CDR3 coding DNA: TGTGCCAGCGCCGGACAGAGTCCCTACGAGCAGTACTTC. This chain uses TRBV27 with TRBJ2-7; TRBD1 is a possible D gene (6 bases). Trimming cost V 8 bases and J 2 bases, with 13 bases left between them. Germline V gene data show CDR1 as MNHEY and CDR2 as SMNVEV (reference sequence). The CDR3 runs 13 residues.

This clone was counted only a few times. The genes are TRBV28 and TRBJ2-1, with unresolved D. The CDR3 length is 14 residues. CDR1 is MDHEN and CDR2 is SYDVKM in the germline V gene. The germline V and J ends were trimmed by 5 bases and 15 bases, with 23 bases remaining between them. This CDR3 reads CASSTSVAPHPPFF. The CDR3 DNA follows: TGTGCCAGCAGTACGTCCGTGGCTCCCCACCCGCCGTTCTTC. The full variable domain, rest sourced from reference TRBV28 and TRBJ2-1, is DVKVTQSSRYLVKRTGEKVFLECVQDMDHENMFWYRQDPGLGLRLIYFSYDVKMKEKGDIPEGYSVSREKKERFSLILESASTNQTSMYLCASSTSVAPHPPFFGPGTRLTVL.

This clone was detected a few times. J is TRBJ2-5 and V is TRBV9; 7 bases are shared with TRBD1. Germline V CDR1 and CDR2: SGDLS, YYNGEE. The length of the CDR3 is 15 residues. Germline trimming cut 4 bases from V and 4 bases from J; bases unmatched to any gene: 10. DNA for the CDR3: TGTGCCAGCAGCCCGCCGACAGGGTTGAGAGAGACCCAGTACTTC. Protein: CASSPPTGLRETQYF.

The rearrangement joins TRBV9 to TRBJ2-7, with TRBD2 matching over 14 bases. CDR1 and CDR2 (germline): SGDLS, YYNGEE. The CDR3 is made up of 18 amino acids. After removal of 1 base from V and 1 base from J, the junction contained 7 bases not matched to a gene. The CDR3 DNA is TGTGCCAGCAGCGTATCGGGACTAGCGGGAGTACAGTCCTACGAGCAGTACTTC. It translates to CASSVSGLAGVQSYEQYF.

This clone was counted between two and nine times. The V and J genes are TRBV4-1 and TRBJ1-1; D is unresolved. From germline, CDR1 is MGHRA and CDR2 YSYEKL. Between the trimmed V and J ends, which lost 0 bases and 1 base, there was a span of 6 bases. CDR3 size: 14 residues. Written as DNA, the CDR3 is TGCGCCAGCAGCCAAGATGCGGCGAACACTGAAGCTTTCTTT. It yields the protein CASSQDAANTEAFF.

This clone appeared a few times. CDR3 in amino acids: CASKRTGDYYGYTF. The CDR3 nucleotides are TGTGCCAGCAAACGGACAGGGGACTACTATGGCTACACCTTC. The chain joins TRBV6-5 to TRBJ1-2, with TRBD1 identical over 9 bases. This CDR3 is 14 amino acids long. Germline V gene lookup returns CDR1 MNHEY and CDR2 SVGAGI. J was trimmed by 3 bases and V by 7 bases; bases with no gene match: 6.

This clone was detected ten times or more. The chain links TRBV4-3 to TRBJ1-2, with 7 bases fitting TRBD1. The CDR3 is 14 residues long. With V trimmed by 4 bases and J by 1 base, 3 bases remained unmatched. Germline V gene data show CDR1 as LGHNA and CDR2 as YSLEER. CDR3 bases: TGCGCCAGCAGCCCCTCAGGGGGTAACTATGGCTACACCTTC. It yields the protein CASSPSGGNYGYTF.

This clone was detected only a few times. The V gene is TRBV7-9, the J gene TRBJ1-2, with a tentative D call TRBD1 (6 bases). Trimming shortened V by 11 bases and J by 0 bases, and 16 bases separated the two germline ends. The CDR3 totals 14 residues. Germline V gene data show CDR1 as SEHNR and CDR2 as FQNEAQ (reference sequence). The DNA for the CDR3 is TGTGCCCGGGACACACTATCGTCTAACTATGGCTACACCTTC. Translation gives CARDTLSSNYGYTF.

This clone appeared a few times. This chain uses TRBV19 with TRBJ1-2, with 8 positions matching TRBD1. Per the germline V gene, CDR1 is LNHDA and CDR2 is SQIVND (reference sequence). J gave up 0 bases and V 7 bases, and 7 bases lay outside the gene matches. CDR3 size: 15 residues. CDR3 bases: TGTGCCAGTATCAAGACAGGGGAAGCTAACTATGGCTACACCTTC. This gives the protein CASIKTGEANYGYTF.

The gene calls are TRBV4-1 and TRBJ2-1, with D possibly matching TRBD2 (5 bases). This CDR3 spans 15 amino acids. The V end was cut by 3 bases, the J end by 9 bases, with 18 bases between. Germline V gene sequence: CDR1 MGHRA, CDR2 YSYEKL. CDR3 DNA: TGCGCCAGCAGCCACCCGCTGGGAGACCCGACTGAGCAGTTCTTC. Amino acids: CASSHPLGDPTEQFF.

In its sample, this clone was seen a few times. V is TRBV7-8 and J is TRBJ2-7; 7 positions match TRBD2. J gave up 5 bases and V 4 bases, and 8 bases lay outside the gene matches. The CDR3 is made up of 14 amino acids. The germline V gene encodes CDR1 SGHVS and CDR2 FQNEAQ. CDR3 region: CASSSRREGHEQYV. The DNA for the CDR3 is TGTGCCAGCAGCTCGAGAAGGGAGGGCCACGAGCAGTACGTC.

This clone was seen a handful of times. CDR3 protein: CASSVAQGAETQYF. CDR3 sequence (DNA): TGTGCCAGCAGCGTCGCACAGGGGGCAGAGACCCAGTACTTC. The gene calls are TRBV9 and TRBJ2-5; TRBD1 matches at 9 bases. The CDR3 runs 14 residues. Germline values: CDR1 SGDLS, CDR2 YYNGEE. Trimming cost V 2 bases and J 4 bases; bases outside gene matches: 3. The whole variable domain, filled in from reference TRBV9 and TRBJ2-5, reads DSGVTQTPKHLITATGQRVTLRCSPRSGDLSVYWYQQSLDQGLQFLIQYYNGEERAKGNILERFSAQQFPDLHSELNLSSLELGDSALYFCASSVAQGAETQYFGPGTRLLVL.

This clone was picked up a small number of times. The CDR3 region is CASSDLEALAGGRCKNIQYF. The CDR3 DNA sequence: TGTGCCAGCAGCGACCTGGAGGCGTTAGCGGGAGGGCGATGCAAAAACATTCAGTACTTC. This sequence joins TRBV21-1 and TRBJ2-4; the tabulated D call, TRBD2, remains unverified against the DNA. TRBV21-1 is shown as a pseudogene. CDR3 length equals 20 residues.

This clone was detected a few times. The chain has TRBV29-1 and TRBJ2-1, with 8 bases fitting TRBD2. CDR1 is SQVTM and CDR2 is ANQGSEA in the germline V gene. This CDR3 spans 16 amino acids. Losses at the gene ends were 0 bases for V and 8 bases for J; bases not matched to a gene: 12. The CDR3 is CSVEDSSGTRGYEQFF. In nucleotides, the CDR3 is TGCAGCGTTGAAGATTCCTCTGGGACTAGGGGGTATGAGCAGTTCTTC.

The V call is TRBV4-1, the J call TRBJ1-2; 11 positions agree with TRBD1. V was clipped by 7 bases and J by 0 bases; unmatched bases: 7. The CDR3 contains 16 residues. Germline V gives CDR1 MGHRA, CDR2 YSYEKL. CDR3 DNA: TGCGCCAGCACCCGGGGACAGGGGGGAACTAACTATGGCTACACCTTC. As protein: CASTRGQGGTNYGYTF.

This clone was seen only a few times. This rearrangement joins TRBV5-6 to TRBJ2-4; 8 bases match TRBD2. The V and J ends lost 0 bases and 4 bases, in that order; junction bases with no gene match: 3. CDR3 length equals 15 residues. Germline loops: CDR1 SGHDT, CDR2 YYEEEE. CDR3 residues: CASSLGPSGKNIQYF. CDR3 nucleotide sequence: TGTGCCAGCAGCTTGGGACCTAGCGGGAAAAACATTCAGTACTTC.

The sample holds a few counts of this clone. V and J are TRBV7-2 and TRBJ2-5; TRBD2 agrees at 8 bases. V gave up 5 bases and J gave up 5 bases; unmatched junction bases: 7. The CDR3 extends over 14 amino acids. Germline-derived CDR1 and CDR2 are SGHTA and FQGNSA. The CDR3 here is CASSLSGGQETQYF. CDR3 DNA: TGTGCCAGCAGCCTGTCGGGAGGGCAGGAGACCCAGTACTTC.

This clone was seen only a few times. The rearrangement uses TRBV6-1 and TRBJ1-1; TRBD1 is a possible D gene (6 bases). Germline lookup yields CDR1 MNHNS and CDR2 SASEGT. With 1 base removed from V and 5 bases from J, the gap between germline ends came to 11 bases. The CDR3 length is 14 residues. CDR3 nucleotides: TGTGCCAGCAGTGAAGTCAGGGGTGGGACTGAAGCTTTCTTT. This encodes CASSEVRGGTEAFF.

The V call is TRBV18, the J call TRBJ2-7; D possibly corresponds to TRBD2 (5 bases). This CDR3 has 12 amino acids. Between the trimmed V and J ends, which lost 6 bases and 6 bases, there was a span of 12 bases. Germline CDR1 KGHSH, CDR2 LQKENI. CDR3 sequence reads: CASSPSGREQYV. CDR3 DNA sequence: TGTGCCAGCTCTCCCAGCGGTCGCGAGCAGTACGTC.

In its sample, this clone was seen a few times. CDR3 DNA: TGTGCCAGCAGCCCGACGACAAAGGCGAACTATGGCTACACCTTC. Translation gives CASSPTTKANYGYTF. V gene TRBV27 combines with J gene TRBJ1-2; D is ambiguous. The germline CDR1 and CDR2 sequences are MNHEY and SMNVEV (reference sequence). The V end was cut by 6 bases, the J end by 2 bases, with 16 bases between. This CDR3 has 15 residues.

The sample holds a few counts of this clone. V usage is TRBV18 and J usage is TRBJ2-5; a possible D gene is TRBD1 (6 bases). The V gene lost 6 bases and the J gene lost 3 bases, with 14 bases spanning the gap. Germline V gives CDR1 KGHSH, CDR2 LQKENI. The CDR3 runs 14 residues. CDR3 coding DNA: TGTGCCAGCTCGCCTTTGGGGGCGGAAGAGACCCAGTACTTC. It codes for CASSPLGAEETQYF.

This clone has only a few counts. The CDR3, as DNA: TGTGCCAGCAGACTGGGCCCCTGGTCCACAGATACGCAGTATTTT. Residues: CASRLGPWSTDTQYF. The rearrangement links TRBV7-2 to TRBJ2-3; D not certain. V lost 6 bases and J 2 bases, leaving 15 bases between the germline ends. The CDR3 has 15 amino acids. Germline V lookup: CDR1 SGHTA, CDR2 FQGNSA.

The V gene is TRBV11-2, the J gene TRBJ1-2, with 7 bases lining up with TRBD1. Germline-derived CDR1 and CDR2 are SGHAT and FQNNGV. The CDR3 has 14 amino acids. With 0 bases clipped from V and 4 bases from J, the junction kept 2 bases outside the gene matches. The CDR3: CASSLDGQVYGYTF. For the CDR3, the DNA is TGTGCCAGCAGCTTAGATGGACAGGTCTATGGCTACACCTTC.

The chain employs TRBV7-8 and TRBJ2-2; 9 bases map to TRBD2. Unmatched junction bases numbered 9, after V lost 5 bases and J lost 5 bases. Germline V CDR1 and CDR2: SGHVS, FQNEAQ. This CDR3 contains 16 residues. The DNA for the CDR3 is TGTGCCAGCAGCACCCGGACTAGCGCATTGACCGGGGAGCTGTTTTTT. Protein product: CASSTRTSALTGELFF.

This chain links TRBV7-2 with TRBJ2-7, with D unresolved. Germline V gene sequence: CDR1 SGHTA, CDR2 FQGNSA. Trimming took off 6 bases at V and 6 bases at J, with 21 bases between the two ends. CDR3 size: 15 residues. The CDR3 protein is CASRARRHLAAEQYF. The DNA for the CDR3 is TGTGCCAGCAGAGCTCGGCGGCATTTAGCAGCCGAGCAGTACTTC.

The V and J genes are TRBV6-5 and TRBJ2-3, with 8 bases matching TRBD2. Germline CDR1 is MNHEY and CDR2 is SVGAGI. J gave up 9 bases and V 10 bases, and 9 bases lay outside the gene matches. The CDR3 is 12 residues long. The CDR3 loop is CANLVSGRTQYF. CDR3 sequence (DNA): TGTGCCAATCTCGTCAGCGGGAGAACGCAGTATTTT.

This clone was observed a few times. This chain uses TRBV7-2 with TRBJ2-5; TRBD2 aligns across 9 bases. The trim removed 5 bases at V and 5 bases at J, leaving 12 bases unmatched. Germline lookup yields CDR1 SGHTA and CDR2 FQGNSA. The CDR3 extends over 16 amino acids. For the CDR3, the DNA is TGTGCCAGCAGCCTACCCCCGCCCAGCGGGGGGGAGACCCAGTACTTC. It encodes CASSLPPPSGGETQYF.

This clone was counted only a few times. This chain joins TRBV20-1 and TRBJ1-1, with D possibly being TRBD1 (6 bases). V lost 3 bases, J lost 11 bases, and 13 bases lay in between. CDR3 length: 11 residues. Germline assignment: CDR1 DFQATT and CDR2 SNEGSKA (reference sequence). CDR3 in amino acids: CSARGQSGAFF. CDR3 DNA sequence: TGCAGTGCTAGGGGACAAAGTGGCGCTTTCTTT.